This T cell receptor (beta chain) was captured in a study of regulatory T cells in long-lasting Graves disease (dated by TCRdb to about 2021). Background on the whole study: Persistent Graves' disease meant more than 5 years of antithyroid drug treatment with TSH receptor autoantibodies that stayed positive. Patients with persistent Graves' disease were compared with patients with newly diagnosed Graves' disease using TCR sequencing and RNA sequencing of peripheral blood. The study was conducted in China and was registered as a clinical trial. A total of some 33 samples were covered by TCR sequencing, comprising approximately 13 persistent and around 20 newly diagnosed Graves' disease patients. Antithyroid drugs had been taken for approximately 9.5 years on average by persistent Graves' disease patients in the clinical cohort.

This clonotype was seen at least ten times. The antigen it binds to is not known. No per-base quality is available; no much larger clone lies one base away. What this sample's time point label stands for: persistent/refractory GD, antithyroid drugs over 5 years with positive TRAb. For both TCR sequencing and RNA sequencing, RNA was extracted from PBMCs using TRIzol. Graves' disease was diagnosed according to American Thyroid Association guidelines. Patients for the study were recruited at an endocrinology department in Xi'an, China. Each patient gave roughly 10 milliliters of peripheral blood, collected in an EDTA anticoagulant tube. PBMCs were isolated by Ficoll Paque Plus density gradient separation without further T cell sorting. An Agilent 2100 Bioanalyzer and agarose gel were used to check RNA quality, and a NanoDrop 2000 was used to measure RNA concentration. Study-level results and caveats: As a limitation, the authors acknowledged that the small sample size may reduce accuracy. Only peripheral blood was studied, because thyroid tissue, the primary lesion, was inaccessible. Patients with persistent disease shared more public clonotypes (approximately 2,500) than newly diagnosed patients did (around 1,000). Lower TCR Shannon entropy and fewer highly expanded clones were observed in persistent Graves' disease patients than in newly diagnosed patients, which suggested clonal expansion. Sequencing and analysis were restricted to the TCR beta chain. Persistent disease showed preferential use of TRBV28, TRBJ1-2 and TRBJ2-5, whereas newly diagnosed disease favored TRBV20-1 and TRBJ2-1.

In the germline V gene, CDR1 corresponds to SQVTM and CDR2 to ANQGSEA. V lost 3 bases and J lost 3 bases, and the count of bases not matched to a germline gene is 3. The CDR3 has 14 amino acids, counting the end cysteine and phenylalanine. Only CDR3 DNA remains: 42 bases, in frame from the first base. Library construction relied on multiplex PCR. The instrument was an Illumina HiSeq 4000. CDR3 regions were amplified by Arm-PCR with iRepertoire HTBI primers to construct TCR beta libraries. Gel purification was performed on PCR products prior to sequencing. As for the authors' bioinformatics: Gene usage analysis of CDR3 amino acid clonotypes relied on the roughly 60 TRBV and 14 TRBJ segments identified across samples. COPE and FqMerger were used to merge the filtered high-quality paired reads into contigs. BLAST was used to align contigs to the IMGT TRBV, TRBD and TRBJ reference genes, and CDR3 was defined following IMGT. Clonotypes above 0.1% frequency were classified as highly expanded clones. Shannon entropy served as the measure of repertoire diversity, while the Gini coefficient captured V-J evenness. A clonotype found in more than one individual was treated as public. Using fastp at Q25 and MiXCR, TCRdb reprocessed the public reads and kept productive beta chains. Here each entry gathers all rows of one CDR3 protein and keeps the most common genes and DNA. The V and J calls come from TCRdb's annotation, not from the publication. The sample table records 400,000 to 500,000 distinct CDR3 sequences; 20% to 25% of these occur just once. The top ten clonotypes cover around 7% of the sample.

The sequencing here drew on peripheral blood mononuclear cells (PBMCs), taken when the disease was refractory, from a patient treated with antithyroid drugs. The receptor's source is a female donor with Graves disease. This sequence uses TRBV29-1 and TRBJ1-3; 9 nucleotides in the junction match TRBD1. The CDR3 reads CSVEDRGDGNTIYF. The sequenced DNA is TGCAGCGTTGAGGACAGGGGTGATGGAAACACCATATATTTT.